The 7 T cell receptor beta chains given below trace back to one sample, sequenced in a study of cytomegalovirus exposure and HLA in healthy donors. Vbeta (60) and Jbeta (13) primers were used in the PCR. The assay was immunoSEQ multiplex PCR, and TCRdb's table has in-frame clones only and misses some. Of 120,000 or so clones listed, roughly 82% are singletons. The sequenced sample consisted of PBMCs. All receptors derive from a male donor in good health and CMV-seropositive.

CDR3 bases: TGTGCCAGCAGCGCCCCACTGCGGGAAAGGTCTAGTGGTGAGCAGTTCTTC. Its protein is CASSAPLRERSSGEQFF. The chain uses TRBV9 and TRBJ2-1, with a tentative D call TRBD2 (6 bases). V lost 3 bases and J 9 bases, leaving 25 bases between the germline ends. Germline values: CDR1 SGDLS, CDR2 YYNGEE. This CDR3 has 17 amino acids.

The CDR3 sequence is CASQRGPPLRVYNEQFF. The CDR3, as DNA: TGTGCCAGCCAAAGGGGGCCCCCGCTACGGGTCTACAATGAGCAGTTCTTC. This rearrangement joins TRBV5-6 to TRBJ2-1, with 7 positions matching TRBD1. The V gene end was trimmed by 7 bases and the J gene end by 3 bases; junction bases not matched to a gene: 16. Germline CDR1 and CDR2: SGHDT and YYEEEE. This CDR3 is built from 17 residues. Filled out from reference TRBV5-6 and TRBJ2-1, the complete variable domain reads DAGVTQSPTHLIKTRGQQVTLRCSPKSGHDTVSWYQQALGQGPQFIFQYYEEEERQRGNFPDRFSGHQFPNYSSELNVNALLLGDSALYLCASQRGPPLRVYNEQFFGPGTRLTVL.

V and J are TRBV5-1 and TRBJ1-1, with TRBD1 matching 7 bases. The CDR3 is made up of 14 amino acids. V trimming: 8 bases; J trimming: 2 bases; junction bases outside the gene matches: 9. Germline lookup yields CDR1 SGHRS and CDR2 YFSETQ. The CDR3 DNA sequence: TGCGCCAGTACTAGACAGGGTAGCAACACTGAAGCTTTCTTT. It is translated as CASTRQGSNTEAFF.

The chain carries TRBV27 and TRBJ1-2; no reliable D call. CDR3 length: 14 residues. Trimming left V 2 bases short and J 2 bases short, with 9 bases between. The germline gives CDR1 MNHEY, CDR2 SMNVEV (reference sequence). The CDR3 is CASSLNGGNYGYTF. The CDR3 DNA reads as TGTGCCAGCAGTTTAAACGGCGGGAACTATGGCTACACCTTC.

The chain is built from TRBV5-5 and TRBJ2-7; TRBD1 matches at 7 bases. V was clipped by 0 bases and J by 2 bases; unmatched bases: 5. From germline, CDR1 is SGHKS and CDR2 YYEKEE (reference sequence). This CDR3 comprises 15 residues. CDR3 in DNA: TGTGCCAGCAGCTTGGAGGACAGGCCTACCTACGAGCAGTACTTC. Protein sequence: CASSLEDRPTYEQYF.

This clone has only one observation. The chain recombines TRBV19 with TRBJ2-3; the D is unclear. Trimming left V 4 bases short and J 3 bases short, with 14 bases between. Looked up from germline, CDR1 is LNHDA and CDR2 is SQIVND (reference sequence). The CDR3 has 15 residues. The DNA for the CDR3 is TGTGCCAGTAGTACTTTCGCGGTCGGAACAGATACGCAGTATTTT. It specifies CASSTFAVGTDTQYF.

This chain connects TRBV4-3 to TRBJ2-1; maybe TRBD2 (5 bases). From germline, CDR1 is LGHNA and CDR2 YSLEER. CDR3 length: 16 residues. The germline V and J ends were trimmed by 3 bases and 0 bases, with 12 bases remaining between them. CDR3 amino acids: CASSQGGLGSYNEQFF. CDR3 in DNA: TGCGCCAGCAGCCAGGGCGGGCTGGGCTCCTACAATGAGCAGTTCTTC.